The T cell receptor (beta chain) described here comes from a study of cytomegalovirus exposure and HLA in healthy donors. General study findings and limits: In a later analysis, TCR beta V- and J-gene trimming showed a link to a missense DCLRE1C variant. Analysis was performed later, and it showed HLA-associated TCR beta chains to be more clonally expanded than equally common others. The study labeled approximately 150 TCR beta chains cytomegalovirus-associated. Highly shared sequence variants in one cluster were likely a sequencing artifact.

Primers for the PCR totalled 60 Vbeta and 13 Jbeta. Method: immunoSEQ multiplex PCR; TCRdb's copy keeps in-frame clones and lacks some. The sample contains some 200,000 clones, around 80% of which appear only once. Germline V gives CDR1 SNHLY, CDR2 FYNNEI. Trimming at V came to 4 bases and at J to 3 bases, leaving 7 bases not matched to a gene. The CDR3 covers 15 residues. On this clone: Its specificity is unknown.

Sequenced: PBMCs. The sequence was obtained from a woman aged 55-69 years in good health and CMV-seropositive. The rearrangement joins TRBV2 to TRBJ2-5; 8 bases align to TRBD2. CDR3 in amino acids: CASSGNSGTEETQYF. CDR3 bases: TGTGCCAGCAGTGGGAATAGCGGGACCGAAGAGACCCAGTACTTC.